The next 7 T cell receptor beta chains were all read from a single sample in a study of blood T cell repertoires in COVID-19. Generated by immunoSEQ multiplex PCR, the TCRdb table keeps only in-frame clones and is missing some. The sample lists roughly 370,000 clones, around nine tenths occurring once. Sequencing used PBMCs or T cells enriched from blood (not recorded which). These receptors were collected from a woman aged 45-60 years who had recovered from COVID-19.

The gene calls are TRBV15 and TRBJ1-2; 7 nucleotides align to TRBD1. Germline CDR1 LNHNV, CDR2 YYDKDF (reference sequence). The CDR3 contains 13 residues. The V and J ends lost 5 bases and 5 bases, in that order; junction bases with no gene match: 5. Here the CDR3 reads CATSHTGDYGYTF. DNA of the CDR3: TGTGCCACCAGCCACACAGGGGATTATGGCTACACCTTC.

The chain links TRBV27 to TRBJ2-7; 12 bases match TRBD2. With 5 bases clipped from V and 1 base from J, the junction kept 9 bases outside the gene matches. Germline loops: CDR1 MNHEY, CDR2 SMNVEV (reference sequence). CDR3 size: 17 residues. CDR3 sequence reads: CASSPLGLAGISYEQYF. CDR3 DNA: TGTGCCAGCAGTCCCTTAGGACTAGCGGGGATTTCCTACGAGCAGTACTTC.

The genes are TRBV5-1 and TRBJ2-5; TRBD2 matches 8 bases. Germline values: CDR1 SGHRS, CDR2 YFSETQ. V was clipped by 1 base and J by 5 bases; unmatched bases: 7. This CDR3 spans 15 amino acids. CDR3 amino acids: CASSLIAGGSETQYF. CDR3 in DNA: TGCGCCAGCAGCTTGATCGCGGGGGGATCGGAGACCCAGTACTTC.

The genes are TRBV10-2 and TRBJ1-1; no definite D call. The germline gives CDR1 WSHSY, CDR2 SAAADI. CDR3 size: 14 residues. The ends were cut back, 2 bases at V and 1 base at J, with 8 bases in the middle. The CDR3 coding sequence is TGCGCCAGCAGTGAGGGCTCCTCGAACACTGAAGCTTTCTTT. Its protein is CASSEGSSNTEAFF.

The chain couples TRBV28 to TRBJ1-1, with no clear D. V was shortened by 0 bases and J by 1 base, with 9 bases between the two germline ends. Germline V gene lookup returns CDR1 MDHEN and CDR2 SYDVKM. This CDR3 has 15 amino acids. The CDR3 sequence is CASSLWRVRNTEAFF. DNA for the CDR3: TGTGCCAGCAGTTTATGGAGGGTGAGGAACACTGAAGCTTTCTTT.

The chain has TRBV19 and TRBJ2-1, with a possible D match to TRBD2 (5 bases). The germline V gene encodes CDR1 LNHDA and CDR2 SQIVND (reference sequence). The CDR3 is 17 amino acids. V lost 3 bases, J lost 1 base, and 16 bases lay in between. CDR3 loop: CASSIERRQISYNEQFF. The CDR3 DNA sequence: TGTGCCAGTAGTATCGAGCGGCGGCAGATTTCCTACAATGAGCAGTTCTTC.

The V call is TRBV28, the J call TRBJ2-1; TRBD2 matches 11 bases. With V trimmed by 4 bases and J by 12 bases, 11 bases remained unmatched. The CDR3 contains 15 residues. From germline, CDR1 is MDHEN and CDR2 SYDVKM. The chain's CDR3 is CASSSTSGASKWQFF. The CDR3 coding sequence is TGTGCCAGCAGTTCGACTAGCGGGGCCAGCAAGTGGCAGTTCTTC.